This TCR beta chain was identified in a study of T-cell memory formation after mild COVID-19. Study-wide context: For the most part, TCR clusters were specific to one donor.

TCRdb itself ran the 5' RACE reads through MiXCR, one entry per CDR3 protein. The data hold hundreds of thousands of distinct CDR3 sequences, with about 23% observed a single time. Note on this clonotype: Its matching antigen is unknown.

The CDR3 spans 15 residues. Trimming left V 1 base short and J 0 bases short, with 7 bases between. In germline, CDR1 is LGHNA, CDR2 YSLEER. Overall study results and limits: Whether second-wave clones peaking at day 37 were SARS-CoV-2 specific went unconfirmed. Some responding clones appeared in pre-infection memory, suggesting cross-reactive memory joined. Day 15 to 85 contracting clones showed balanced CD4/CD8; day 15 to 37 expanders favored CD4+.

This TCR was sampled from an adult woman who had mild COVID-19 (a few samples of this study predate the infection). Cell type and time point are not known. Sequencing used PBMCs or a T cell subset sorted from them (not recorded which). J is TRBJ2-1 and V is TRBV4-3; D unresolved. The chain's CDR3 is CASSQVSASYNEQFF. The CDR3 DNA sequence: TGCGCCAGCAGCCAAGTCAGCGCCTCCTACAATGAGCAGTTCTTC.